This T cell receptor (beta chain) was obtained from a study of blood T cell repertoires in COVID-19. Study at large: Sources were T cells, B-cell-depleted T cells, or PBMCs; the material itself was cDNA or gDNA.

The CDR3 is 11 amino acids. V was cut by 4 bases and J by 2 bases, with 2 bases left in between. The V gene's germline CDR1 is LGHDT and CDR2 YNNKEL (reference sequence). Per the authors' pipeline: For nucleated cells, counts were estimated from reference gene primer amplification. Assay: immunoSEQ multiplex PCR; the TCRdb copy retains only in-frame clones and omits some. V and J calls plus clone size are reproduced from that table; the DNA served to infer D and trimming. Among around 220,000 clones listed, 90% were seen once. This chain connects TRBV3-1 (or the pseudogene TRBV3-2) to TRBJ2-5; D not certain. The origin of this receptor is a man aged 30 to 45 who had been exposed to COVID-19. The sample consisted of PBMCs or T cells enriched from blood (not recorded which). The CDR3 loop reads CASSLQETQYF. CDR3 sequence (DNA): TGTGCCAGCAGCCTACAAGAGACCCAGTACTTC.